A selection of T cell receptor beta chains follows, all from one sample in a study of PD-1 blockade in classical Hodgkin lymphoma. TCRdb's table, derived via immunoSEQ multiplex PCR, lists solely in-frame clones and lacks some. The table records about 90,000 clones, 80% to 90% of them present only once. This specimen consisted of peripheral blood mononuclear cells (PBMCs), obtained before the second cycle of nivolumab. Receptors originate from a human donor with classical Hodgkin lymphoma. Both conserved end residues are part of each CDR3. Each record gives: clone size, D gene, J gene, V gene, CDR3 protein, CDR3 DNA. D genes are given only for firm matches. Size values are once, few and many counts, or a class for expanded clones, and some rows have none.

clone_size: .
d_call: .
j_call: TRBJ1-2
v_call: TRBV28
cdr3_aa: CASSPREGTSRGYTF
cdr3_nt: TGTGCCAGCAGTCCCCGGGAGGGGACCTCGAGGGGCTACACCTTC

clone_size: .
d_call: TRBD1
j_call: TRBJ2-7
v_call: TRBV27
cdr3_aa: CASRRQGSYEQYF
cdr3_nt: TGTGCCAGCAGGCGACAGGGATCCTACGAGCAGTACTTC

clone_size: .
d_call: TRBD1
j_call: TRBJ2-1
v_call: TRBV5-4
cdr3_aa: CASSLEGQGALNEQFF
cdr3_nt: TGTGCCAGCAGCTTGGAGGGACAGGGGGCACTCAATGAGCAGTTCTTC

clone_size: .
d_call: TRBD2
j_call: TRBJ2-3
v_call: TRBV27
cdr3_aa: CASCIKREGRDTQYF
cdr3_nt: TGTGCCAGCTGCATTAAGCGGGAGGGCCGGGATACGCAGTATTTT

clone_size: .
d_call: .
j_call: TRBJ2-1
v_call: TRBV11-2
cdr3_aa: CASSLEPHNEQFF
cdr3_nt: TGTGCCAGCAGCTTAGAACCCCACAATGAGCAGTTCTTC

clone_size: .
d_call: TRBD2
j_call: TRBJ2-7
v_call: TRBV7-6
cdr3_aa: CASSPRLAGERYEQYF
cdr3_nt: TGTGCCAGCAGCCCCCGACTAGCGGGAGAGAGGTACGAGCAGTACTTC

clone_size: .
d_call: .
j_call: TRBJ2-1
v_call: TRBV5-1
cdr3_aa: CASSGTASYNEQFF
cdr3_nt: TGCGCCAGCAGTGGGACCGCTTCCTACAATGAGCAGTTCTTC

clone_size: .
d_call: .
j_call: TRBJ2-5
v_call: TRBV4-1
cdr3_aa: CASSRTGEGSQETQYF
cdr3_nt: TGCGCCAGCAGCCGTACAGGGGAGGGGTCACAAGAGACCCAGTACTTC

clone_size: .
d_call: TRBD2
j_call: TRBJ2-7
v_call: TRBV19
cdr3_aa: CASSPASGPSEQYF
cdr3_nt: TGTGCCAGTAGTCCCGCTAGCGGTCCAAGCGAGCAGTACTTC

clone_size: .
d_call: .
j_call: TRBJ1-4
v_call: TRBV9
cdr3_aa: CASSVGAGQSEATNEKLFF
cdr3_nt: TGTGCCAGCAGCGTAGGGGCAGGCCAAAGTGAAGCAACTAATGAAAAACTGTTTTTT

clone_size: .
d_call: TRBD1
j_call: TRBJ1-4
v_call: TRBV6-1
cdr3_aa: CASRSWTGGTEKLFF
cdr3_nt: TGTGCCAGCAGATCATGGACAGGGGGCACTGAAAAACTGTTTTTT

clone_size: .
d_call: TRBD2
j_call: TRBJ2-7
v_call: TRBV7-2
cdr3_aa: CASTLPWTSGSEQYF
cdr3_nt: TGTGCCAGCACCCTACCGTGGACTAGCGGGAGCGAGCAGTACTTC

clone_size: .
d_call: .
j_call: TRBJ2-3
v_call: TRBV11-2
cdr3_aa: CASSLDGTDTQYF
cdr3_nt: TGTGCCAGCAGCTTAGATGGAACAGATACGCAGTATTTT

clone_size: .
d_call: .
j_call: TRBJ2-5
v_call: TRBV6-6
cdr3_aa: CASSLGIFQETQYF
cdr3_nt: TGTGCCAGCAGCCTGGGGATATTCCAAGAGACCCAGTACTTC

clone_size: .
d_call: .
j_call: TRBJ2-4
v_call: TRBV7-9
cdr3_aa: CASSFTALAKNIQYF
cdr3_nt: TGTGCCAGCAGCTTTACAGCACTAGCCAAAAACATTCAGTACTTC

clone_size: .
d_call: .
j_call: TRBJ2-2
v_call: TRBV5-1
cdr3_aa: CASREGPGELFF
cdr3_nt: TGCGCCAGCAGAGAAGGGCCCGGGGAGCTGTTTTTT

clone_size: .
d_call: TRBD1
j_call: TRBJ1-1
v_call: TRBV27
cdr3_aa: CASRRQGSEAFF
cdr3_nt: TGTGCCAGCAGGAGACAGGGCTCTGAAGCTTTCTTT

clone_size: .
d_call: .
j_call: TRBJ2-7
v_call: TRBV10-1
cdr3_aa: CASSGPGNYEQYF
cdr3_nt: TGCGCCAGCAGTGGGCCAGGGAACTACGAGCAGTACTTC

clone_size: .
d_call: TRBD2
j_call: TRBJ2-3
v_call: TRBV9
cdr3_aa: CASSVVAGGTDTQYF
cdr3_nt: TGTGCCAGCAGCGTAGTAGCGGGGGGCACAGATACGCAGTATTTT

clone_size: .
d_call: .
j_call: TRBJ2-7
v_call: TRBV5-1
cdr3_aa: CASSSGPTYEQYF
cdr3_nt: TGCGCCAGCAGCTCGGGGCCGACCTACGAGCAGTACTTC

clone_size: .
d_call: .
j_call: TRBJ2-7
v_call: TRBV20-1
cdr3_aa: CSARVLDEQYF
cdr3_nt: TGCAGTGCTAGAGTCTTGGACGAGCAGTACTTC

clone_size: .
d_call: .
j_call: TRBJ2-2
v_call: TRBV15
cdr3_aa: CATSRTGNTGELFF
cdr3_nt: TGTGCCACCAGCAGGACAGGGAACACCGGGGAGCTGTTTTTT

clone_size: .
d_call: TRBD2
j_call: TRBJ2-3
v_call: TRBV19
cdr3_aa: CASRKAGLAETDTQYF
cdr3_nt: TGTGCCAGTAGGAAAGCGGGACTAGCTGAAACAGATACGCAGTATTTT

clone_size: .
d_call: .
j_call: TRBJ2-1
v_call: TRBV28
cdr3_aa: CASSFQGGYEQFF
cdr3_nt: TGTGCCAGCAGTTTCCAAGGGGGATATGAGCAGTTCTTC

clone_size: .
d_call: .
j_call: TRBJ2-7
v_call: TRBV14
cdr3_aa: CASSHPDKQYEQYF
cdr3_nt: TGTGCCAGCAGCCACCCCGACAAGCAATACGAGCAGTACTTC

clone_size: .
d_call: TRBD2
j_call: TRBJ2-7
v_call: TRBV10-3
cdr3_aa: CAISGLAGIGEQYF
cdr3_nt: TGTGCCATCAGCGGACTAGCGGGAATTGGCGAGCAGTACTTC

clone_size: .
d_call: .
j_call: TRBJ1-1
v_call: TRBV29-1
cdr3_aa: CSAPGPTEAFF
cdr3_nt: TGCAGCGCCCCCGGTCCGACTGAAGCTTTCTTT

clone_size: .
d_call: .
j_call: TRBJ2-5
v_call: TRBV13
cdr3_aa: CASSLGRQETQYF
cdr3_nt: TGTGCCAGCAGCCTGGGACGCCAAGAGACCCAGTACTTC

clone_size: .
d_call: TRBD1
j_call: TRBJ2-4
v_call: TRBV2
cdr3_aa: CASSLGTGKNIQYF
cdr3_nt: TGTGCCAGCAGCTTAGGGACAGGGAAAAACATTCAGTACTTC

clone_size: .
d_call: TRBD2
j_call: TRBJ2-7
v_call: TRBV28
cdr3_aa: CASRLAGGEQYF
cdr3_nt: TGTGCCAGCAGACTAGCGGGAGGCGAGCAGTACTTC

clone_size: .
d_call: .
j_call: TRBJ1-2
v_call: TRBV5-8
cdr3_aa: CASSLIQANYGYTF
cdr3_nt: TGTGCCAGCAGCTTGATTCAAGCTAACTATGGCTACACCTTC

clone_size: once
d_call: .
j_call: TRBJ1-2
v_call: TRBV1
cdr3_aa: CTSSHTGGNGYTF
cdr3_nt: TGCACCAGCAGCCACACAGGGGGCAATGGCTACACCTTC

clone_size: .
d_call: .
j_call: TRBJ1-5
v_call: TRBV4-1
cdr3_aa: CASSQGGGPQHF
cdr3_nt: TGCGCCAGCAGCCAAGGTGGTGGGCCCCAGCATTTT

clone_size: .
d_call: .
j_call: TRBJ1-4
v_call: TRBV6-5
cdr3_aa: CASSYSRTNEKLFF
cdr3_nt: TGTGCCAGCAGTTACTCCCGGACTAATGAAAAACTGTTTTTT

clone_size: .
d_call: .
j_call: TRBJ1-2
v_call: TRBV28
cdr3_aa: CASSPLRTDYHGYTF
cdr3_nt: TGTGCCAGCAGCCCCCTCCGGACAGATTATCATGGCTACACCTTC

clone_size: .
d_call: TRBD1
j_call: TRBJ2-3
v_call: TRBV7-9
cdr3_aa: CASSVRGSSTDTQYF
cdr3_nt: TGTGCCAGCAGCGTCAGGGGGTCTAGCACAGATACGCAGTATTTT

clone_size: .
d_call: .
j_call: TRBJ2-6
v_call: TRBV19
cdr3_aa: CASRYSGANVLTF
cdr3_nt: TGTGCCAGTAGGTACTCTGGGGCCAACGTCCTGACTTTC

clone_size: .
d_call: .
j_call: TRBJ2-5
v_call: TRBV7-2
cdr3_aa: CASSLGQGGQETQYF
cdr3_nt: TGTGCCAGCAGCTTGGGTCAGGGTGGCCAAGAGACCCAGTACTTC

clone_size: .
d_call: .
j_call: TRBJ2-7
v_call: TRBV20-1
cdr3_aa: CSASQQNEQYF
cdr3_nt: TGCAGTGCTAGTCAGCAGAACGAGCAGTACTTC

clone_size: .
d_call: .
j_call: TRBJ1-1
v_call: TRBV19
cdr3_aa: CASTFDSMNTEAFF
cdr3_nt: TGTGCCAGCACCTTCGACAGCATGAACACTGAAGCTTTCTTT

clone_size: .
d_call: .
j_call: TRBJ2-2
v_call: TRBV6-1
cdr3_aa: CASRAGTLTGELFF
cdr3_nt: TGTGCCAGCAGGGCCGGGACGCTAACCGGGGAGCTGTTTTTT

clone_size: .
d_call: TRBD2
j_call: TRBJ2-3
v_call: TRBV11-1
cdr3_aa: CASSLVLAGKDTQYF
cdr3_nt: TGTGCCAGCAGCTTAGTGCTAGCGGGGAAAGATACGCAGTATTTT

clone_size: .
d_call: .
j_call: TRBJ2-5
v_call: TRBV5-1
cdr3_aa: CASSLGGGRETQYF
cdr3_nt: TGCGCCAGCAGCTTAGGTGGAGGGCGAGAGACCCAGTACTTC

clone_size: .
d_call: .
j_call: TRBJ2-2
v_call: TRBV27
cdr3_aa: CASRSHFTGELFF
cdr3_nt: TGTGCCAGCAGGTCTCATTTCACCGGGGAGCTGTTTTTT

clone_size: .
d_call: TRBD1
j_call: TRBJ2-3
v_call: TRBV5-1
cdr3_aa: CASSLEPGQGARLTDTQYF
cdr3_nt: TGCGCCAGCAGCTTGGAGCCGGGACAGGGGGCGAGACTCACAGATACGCAGTATTTT

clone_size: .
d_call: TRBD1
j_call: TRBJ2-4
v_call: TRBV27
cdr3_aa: CASSLVGGEDIQYF
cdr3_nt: TGTGCCAGCAGTTTAGTAGGGGGCGAGGACATTCAGTACTTC

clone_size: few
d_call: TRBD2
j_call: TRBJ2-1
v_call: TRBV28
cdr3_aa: CASSSGLAVHEQFF
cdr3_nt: TGTGCCAGCAGTTCCGGACTAGCCGTCCATGAGCAGTTCTTC

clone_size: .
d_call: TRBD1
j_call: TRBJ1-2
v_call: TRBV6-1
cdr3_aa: CASSEVGTGQKDGYTF
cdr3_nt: TGTGCCAGCAGTGAGGTAGGGACAGGCCAAAAGGATGGCTACACCTTC

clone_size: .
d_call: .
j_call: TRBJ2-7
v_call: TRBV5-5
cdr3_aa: CASSHNYEQYF
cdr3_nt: TGTGCCAGCAGCCACAACTACGAGCAGTACTTC

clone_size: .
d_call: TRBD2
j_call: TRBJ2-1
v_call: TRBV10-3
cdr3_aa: CAISESLTSGGARWNEQFF
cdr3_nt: TGTGCCATCAGTGAGTCACTCACTAGCGGGGGGGCCAGGTGGAATGAGCAGTTCTTC

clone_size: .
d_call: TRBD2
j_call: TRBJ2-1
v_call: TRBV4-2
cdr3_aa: CASSQGTSGTNNEQFF
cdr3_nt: TGTGCCAGCAGCCAAGGCACTAGCGGGACCAACAATGAGCAGTTCTTC

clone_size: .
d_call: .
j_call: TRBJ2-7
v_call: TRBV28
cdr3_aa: CASSPEGGVGDEQYF
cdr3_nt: TGTGCCAGCAGTCCAGAGGGCGGCGTGGGGGACGAGCAGTACTTC

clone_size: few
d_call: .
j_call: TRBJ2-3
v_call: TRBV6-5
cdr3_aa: CASSSGKVSDTQYF
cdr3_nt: TGTGCCAGCAGTTCGGGGAAGGTCTCAGATACGCAGTATTTT

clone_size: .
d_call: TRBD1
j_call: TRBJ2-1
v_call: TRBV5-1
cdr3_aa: CASRTGAHNEQFF
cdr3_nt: TGCGCCAGCAGGACAGGGGCCCACAATGAGCAGTTCTTC